This T cell receptor beta chain emerged from a study of follicular helper T cells after annual influenza vaccination. The study's findings and limits: Day 7 ICOS+CD38+ clones later appeared mostly in ICOS-CD38- cTfh.

Sample time point: 2014-2015 season, pre-vaccination. Vaccine contraindications, substance abuse, HIV/AIDS, active malignancy and active illness excluded donors. Per time point, roughly 40-110 mL of blood was sampled. This clone has just one count. Its matching antigen is unknown. This CDR3 region has 14 residues. The junction had 5 bases not matched to a gene; V was cut back by 2 bases and J by 9 bases. Germline CDR1 is ENHRY and CDR2 is SYGVKD. TCRB was sequenced at Survey level resolution. TCRdb keeps only in-frame clones here, not all; method: immunoSEQ multiplex PCR. The repertoire consists of about 11,000 clones, with more than 75% occurring once and the leading ten covering under 0.95%.

V is TRBV10-3 and J is TRBJ2-1, with TRBD1 matching over 9 bases. The specimen was CXCR5- memory CD4+ T cells sorted from blood, collected on the day of influenza vaccination. The sequence came from an adult who received the influenza vaccine. As DNA, the CDR3 is TGTGCCATCAGTGAGGGACAGGGGATTGGTGAGCAGTTCTTC. Its translation: CAISEGQGIGEQFF.